This T cell receptor (beta chain) comes out of a study of CXCR3-negative and CXCR3-positive naive CD8 T cells. About the research overall: With about 1.5 +/- 0.3 million reads per library, the TRB reads numbered some 150 million in total.

5' RACE with UMI labels generated the TRB cDNA libraries. TCRdb reworked the 5' RACE reads into one entry per CDR3 protein, no DNA. Seen in this sample are 50,000 to 65,000 distinct CDR3 sequences; the ten most common clones hold about 4.4%. Every subset of CD8+ T cells was sorted in triplicate at 250,000 to 300,000 cells each. With respect to this clonotype: Its antigen is unknown.

This CDR3 comprises 14 residues. Germline CDR1 is MDHEN and CDR2 is SYDVKM. Study-wide results and limits: High diversity, comparable across both naive subsets, contrasted with much lower diversity in memory CD8+ cells.

The TCR originated in a human donor in good health. Some clones in this sample may be carry-over from other donors' samples. The chain joins TRBV28 to TRBJ2-1. The sequenced sample was naive CXCR3- CD8+ T cells from blood. Described subset: CD45RO-CCR7+CD27+CD95- naive CD8+ T cells lacking CXCR3 (TNR3-). The CDR3 region is CASMRTSSYNEQFF.